This T cell receptor (beta chain) was sequenced in a study of blood T cell repertoires in COVID-19. Overall study context: COVID-19 samples, acute and convalescent, were from the United States, Italy and Spain. The analysed material was cDNA or gDNA that came from T cells, B-cell-depleted T cells, or PBMCs.

This clone was observed a handful of times. Germline-derived CDR1 and CDR2 are LGHDT and YNNKEL (reference sequence). V gave up 6 bases and J gave up 3 bases, with 15 bases separating them. The CDR3 covers 14 residues. Methods used by the authors: It was from reference gene primer amplification that nucleated cell counts were estimated. Sequencing was performed with immunoSEQ multiplex PCR; in TCRdb, only in-frame clones are kept and a portion is missing. Clone size and V and J calls were adopted from that table, with D and trimming inferred from the DNA. The sample has 140,000 to 150,000 clones, 87% seen once.

The TCR was taken from a man aged 80 or over with acute or convalescent COVID-19. Sequencing was done on a sample of peripheral blood. The chain carries TRBV3-1 (or the pseudogene TRBV3-2) and TRBJ2-7; D perhaps matches TRBD2 (5 bases). The CDR3 reads CASSTGGSHYEQYF. CDR3 coding DNA: TGTGCCAGCAGTACCGGCGGGTCCCACTACGAGCAGTACTTC.